Presented here are 7 T cell receptor beta chains from one specimen sequenced in a study of shared clonotypes between healthy human individuals (TCRdb year 2020). Library generation was performed with the immunoSEQ multiplex PCR assay. TCRdb stores this immuneACCESS table with in-frame sequences only. Part of the clones is absent; in the studies checked, under half of the shortfall reflects unresolved V genes, and no reason is known for the rest. The sample table contains about 2.4 million clones; only one count was recorded for 80% to 95% of them. The ten largest clones add up to 0.36% of the sample. Sequencing was carried out using naive CD4+ T cells from PBMCs. In the paper's terms, the cell subset or site label means: CD45RA+ positively selected. The origin of the receptors is a man between 18 and 35 years old in good health. Some clones in this sample may be carry-over from other donors' samples.

The CDR3 here is CASTAEGAGSSYEQYF. The CDR3 bases are TGTGCCAGCACCGCGGAGGGGGCGGGTTCCTCCTACGAGCAGTACTTC. V gene TRBV5-4 combines with J gene TRBJ2-5; maybe TRBD1 (7 bases). The J call is in doubt because the DNA end fits TRBJ2-7 better. Looked up from germline, CDR1 is SGHNT and CDR2 is YYREEE (reference sequence). The CDR3 runs to 16 residues.

This chain joins TRBV9 and TRBJ2-4; the D call may be TRBD1 or TRBD2 (5 bases each). Trimming left V 0 bases short and J 0 bases short, with 10 bases between. CDR3 length equals 16 residues. Per the germline V gene, CDR1 is SGDLS and CDR2 is YYNGEE. In DNA, the CDR3 is TGTGCCAGCAGCGTAGGGGACCAGCTAGCCAAAAACATTCAGTACTTC. Translating it yields CASSVGDQLAKNIQYF.

This sequence joins TRBV5-4 and TRBJ2-3; TRBD2 matches at 9 bases. The ends lost 6 bases at V and 2 bases at J; junction bases unmatched: 4. From germline, CDR1 is SGHNT and CDR2 YYREEE (reference sequence). CDR3 length: 14 amino acids. The CDR3 DNA reads as TGTGCCAGCAACCCGGGACTAGCCACAGATACGCAGTATTTT. It specifies CASNPGLATDTQYF.

The V and J genes are TRBV5-1 and TRBJ1-4; TRBD1 might be the D (5 bases). V lost 4 bases and J lost 0, with 13 bases in between. This CDR3 has 16 amino acids. Per germline, CDR1 SGHRS and CDR2 YFSETQ. DNA for the CDR3: TGCGCCAGCAGCCCCGGGACGGGGGCAACTAATGAAAAACTGTTTTTT. This gives the protein CASSPGTGATNEKLFF. The full variable domain, rest sourced from reference TRBV5-1 and TRBJ1-4, is KAGVTQTPRYLIKTRGQQVTLSCSPISGHRSVSWYQQTPGQGLQFLFEYFSETQRNKGNFPGRFSGRQFSNSRSEMNVSTLELGDSALYLCASSPGTGATNEKLFFGSGTQLSVL.

This chain joins TRBV29-1 and TRBJ2-1; D gene ambiguous. The germline V gene has CDR1 SQVTM and CDR2 ANQGSEA. This CDR3 has 15 amino acids. V lost 7 bases and J lost 8, with 24 bases in between. CDR3 bases: TGCAGCGCCGATGAATTTGGCTCGACGGCTGATGAGCAGTTCTTC. Translation gives CSADEFGSTADEQFF.

This clone is a singleton in its sample. The J gene is TRBJ1-2, the V gene TRBV30, with D possibly TRBD1 on 5 matching bases. The CDR3 is made up of 12 amino acids. Looked up from germline, CDR1 is GTSNPN and CDR2 is SVGIG (reference sequence). V lost 8 bases and J 6 bases, leaving 16 bases between the germline ends. The CDR3: CALWDPRDGYTF. The CDR3 DNA follows: TGTGCCCTCTGGGACCCGAGGGATGGCTACACCTTC.

This clone was seen only a few times. V and J are TRBV4-2 and TRBJ2-2, with D unresolved. V was shortened by 0 bases and J by 0 bases, with 8 bases between the two germline ends. The CDR3 loop spans 16 amino acids. Per the germline V gene, CDR1 is LGHNA and CDR2 is YNFKEQ. The CDR3 loop is CASSQEPDANTGELFF. CDR3 in DNA: TGTGCCAGCAGCCAAGAACCAGACGCGAACACCGGGGAGCTGTTTTTT.